This T cell receptor beta chain was observed in a study of blood T cell repertoires in COVID-19. Study at large: From T cells, B-cell-depleted T cells, or PBMCs came the material, which was cDNA or gDNA.

This CDR3 region has 12 residues. Looked up from germline, CDR1 is MDHEN and CDR2 is SYDVKM. Deletions cut 7 bases from V and 5 bases from J, with 12 bases between. TCRdb's table, derived via immunoSEQ multiplex PCR, lists solely in-frame clones and lacks some. Of 150,000 to 200,000 clones in the sample, around 83% are singletons; the top ten hold less than 4%. This receptor was identified in a woman in her 50s in a cohort exposed to, infected with or recovered from COVID-19 (not recorded which). Sequenced material: PBMCs or T cells enriched from blood (not recorded which). V gene TRBV28 combines with J gene TRBJ2-7; D not resolved. CDR3 coding DNA: TGTGCCAGCAATACGATACTTGACGAGCAGTACTTC. This encodes CASNTILDEQYF. The complete variable domain, with remaining parts taken from reference TRBV28 and TRBJ2-7, reads DVKVTQSSRYLVKRTGEKVFLECVQDMDHENMFWYRQDPGLGLRLIYFSYDVKMKEKGDIPEGYSVSREKKERFSLILESASTNQTSMYLCASNTILDEQYFGPGTRLTVT.